This T cell receptor (beta chain) stems from a study of T cell responses to AZD1222 COVID-19 vaccine. Study-wide points: Of the AZD1222 recipients, only five to seven were seropositive at baseline.

The CDR3 runs 12 residues. V dropped 7 bases and J dropped 2 bases, with 8 bases sitting between them. Sequenced by immunoSEQ multiplex PCR; TCRdb stores in-frame clones only, minus some. Of some 120,000 clones listed, roughly 90% are singletons. Note on this clone: The target antigen is unknown.

The sequence was obtained from an adult in good health. This chain uses TRBV12-3 or TRBV12-4 with TRBJ1-2; D ambiguous. The specimen was peripheral blood, collected on day 0 of MenACWY control vaccination. The CDR3 reads CASMERNYGYTF. DNA of the CDR3: TGTGCCAGCATGGAACGCAACTATGGCTACACCTTC.